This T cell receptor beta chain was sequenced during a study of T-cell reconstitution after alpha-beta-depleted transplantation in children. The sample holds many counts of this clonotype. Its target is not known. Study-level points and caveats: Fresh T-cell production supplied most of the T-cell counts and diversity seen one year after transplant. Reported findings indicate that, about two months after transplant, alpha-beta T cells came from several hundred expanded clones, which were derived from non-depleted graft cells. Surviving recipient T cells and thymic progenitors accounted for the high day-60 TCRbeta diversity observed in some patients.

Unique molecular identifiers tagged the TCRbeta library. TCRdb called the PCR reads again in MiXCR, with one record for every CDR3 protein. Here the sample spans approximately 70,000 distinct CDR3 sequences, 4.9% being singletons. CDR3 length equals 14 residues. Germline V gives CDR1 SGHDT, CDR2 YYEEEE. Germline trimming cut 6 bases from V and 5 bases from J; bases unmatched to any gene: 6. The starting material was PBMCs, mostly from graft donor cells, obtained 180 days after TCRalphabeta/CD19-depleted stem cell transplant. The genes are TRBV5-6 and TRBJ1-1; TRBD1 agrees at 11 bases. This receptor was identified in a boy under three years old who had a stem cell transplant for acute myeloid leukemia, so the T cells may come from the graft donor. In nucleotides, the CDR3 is TGTGCCAGCACCGGGGACAGGGGGTTTACTGAAGCTTTCTTT. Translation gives CASTGDRGFTEAFF.